A single sample gave rise to the 26 T cell receptor beta chains below, sequenced in a study of blood T cell repertoires in COVID-19. The assay was immunoSEQ multiplex PCR, and TCRdb's table has in-frame clones only and misses some. The top ten clones hold around a sixth of a sample with roughly 78,000 clones, 75% to 90% of them seen once. Sequenced sample: peripheral blood. The receptors stem from an elderly woman with acute or convalescent COVID-19.

A few counts support this clone. The chain is built from TRBV2 and TRBJ1-2; TRBD1 is a possible D gene (6 bases). The V end was cut by 8 bases, the J end by 8 bases, with 18 bases between. The CDR3 extends over 13 amino acids. The germline gives CDR1 SNHLY, CDR2 FYNNEI. The CDR3: CASRTVLLWGYTF. Here the CDR3 DNA reads TGTGCCAGCCGGACAGTACTACTTTGGGGCTACACCTTC.

The chain carries TRBV7-2 and TRBJ1-5; 8 bases agree with TRBD1. The CDR3 extends over 15 amino acids. Trimming at V came to 4 bases and at J to 0 bases, leaving 2 bases not matched to a gene. Germline-derived CDR1 and CDR2 are SGHTA and FQGNSA. In nucleotides, the CDR3 is TGTGCCAGCAGCTACGGACAGGGTAGCAATCAGCCCCAGCATTTT. Encoded protein: CASSYGQGSNQPQHF.

This sequence joins TRBV19 and TRBJ2-2; 9 nucleotides line up with TRBD1. This CDR3 is built from 15 residues. Per the germline V gene, CDR1 is LNHDA and CDR2 is SQIVND (reference sequence). With 6 bases clipped from V and 2 bases from J, the junction kept 4 bases outside the gene matches. Here the CDR3 DNA reads TGTGCCAGTAGACCGGACAGGGGCAACACCGGGGAGCTGTTTTTT. It translates to CASRPDRGNTGELFF.

This clone occurred once. This rearrangement joins TRBV14 to TRBJ2-5, with a possible D match to TRBD2 (5 bases). CDR3 size: 14 residues. The germline CDR1 and CDR2 sequences are SGHDN and FVKESK. V lost 5 bases, J lost 0 bases, and 10 bases lay in between. Written as DNA, the CDR3 is TGTGCCAGCAGCGCACTAGGAGACCAAGAGACCCAGTACTTC. Its translation: CASSALGDQETQYF.

The V gene is TRBV7-3, the J gene TRBJ2-1; 8 bases map to TRBD1. Trimming took 5 bases from V and 2 from J; bases not matched to a gene: 2. The CDR3 runs to 14 residues. Germline V gene sequence: CDR1 SGHTA, CDR2 FQGTGA. DNA of the CDR3: TGTGCCAGCAGCCGGGACAGGACCTACAATGAGCAGTTCTTC. Its protein product is CASSRDRTYNEQFF.

The CDR3 sequence is CASSLSGRDGETQYF. For the CDR3, the DNA is TGTGCCAGCAGCTTAAGTGGCAGGGATGGGGAGACCCAGTACTTC. This chain connects TRBV7-3 to TRBJ2-5; TRBD1 might be the D (5 bases). V was pared by 1 base and J by 5 bases, with 14 bases between. Looked up from germline, CDR1 is SGHTA and CDR2 is FQGTGA. The CDR3 totals 15 residues.

The chain uses TRBV30 and TRBJ1-3, with no clear D. This CDR3 is built from 13 residues. V was trimmed by 7 bases and J by 4 bases, leaving 14 bases between them. Germline V gene lookup returns CDR1 GTSNPN and CDR2 SVGIG (reference sequence). In DNA, the CDR3 is TGTGCCTCCTCCCGGGGATCCGGAAACACCATATATTTT. It translates to CASSRGSGNTIYF.

The chain recombines TRBV7-5 with TRBJ2-7; the DNA was not used to check the table's D call, TRBD2. TRBV7-5 is assigned pseudogene status. The length of the CDR3 is 18 residues. CDR3 coding DNA: TGTGTCAGAAGCCATAAAGGACTAGCGGGCTACTGGGACTACGAGCAGTACTTC. It yields the protein CVRSHKGLAGYWDYEQYF.

V is TRBV7-2 and J is TRBJ1-4, with a possible D match to TRBD1 (5 bases). Germline CDR1 SGHTA, CDR2 FQGNSA. Trimming took off 0 bases at V and 11 bases at J, with 13 bases between the two ends. CDR3 length: 14 residues. The CDR3 is CASSLAGAGNKLFF. DNA for the CDR3: TGTGCCAGCAGCTTAGCTGGTGCAGGGAACAAACTGTTTTTT.

In the case of this clone: At the DNA level, this CDR3 is encoded by other sequences in the same sample as well. The chain has TRBV5-6 and TRBJ2-5; weak D call: TRBD1 (5 bases). V lost 1 base, J lost 4 bases, and 8 bases lay in between. This CDR3 spans 13 amino acids. Germline V gives CDR1 SGHDT, CDR2 YYEEEE. The CDR3 loop reads CASSLIRGETQYF. CDR3 DNA sequence: TGTGCCAGCAGCTTGATTAGGGGAGAGACCCAGTACTTC.

This chain joins TRBV2 and TRBJ2-1, with a tentative D call TRBD2 (6 bases). The V and J ends lost 5 bases and 3 bases respectively, with 8 bases between them. CDR1 and CDR2 from the germline V gene are SNHLY and FYNNEI. This CDR3 is built from 13 residues. CDR3 loop: CASSWTIYNEQFF. The CDR3 nucleotides are TGTGCCAGCAGTTGGACTATCTACAATGAGCAGTTCTTC. Supplemented by reference TRBV2 and TRBJ2-1, the full variable domain reads EPEVTQTPSHQVTQMGQEVILRCVPISNHLYFYWYRQILGQKVEFLVSFYNNEISEKSEIFDDQFSVERPDGSNFTLKIRSTKLEDSAMYFCASSWTIYNEQFFGPGTRLTVL.

The V gene is TRBV7-9, the J gene TRBJ2-6, with TRBD2 as a possible D gene (5 bases). Trimming left V 1 base short and J 4 bases short, with 8 bases between. Germline-derived CDR1 and CDR2 are SEHNR and FQNEAQ (reference sequence). The CDR3 spans 15 residues. CDR3 coding DNA: TGTGCCAGCAGCTTAGGAGGGTCCGGGGCCAACGTCCTGACTTTC. Protein sequence: CASSLGGSGANVLTF.

The V and J genes are TRBV6-6 and TRBJ2-5, with D possibly matching TRBD2 (6 bases). The CDR3 is 13 amino acids. V lost 6 bases to trimming and J lost 2 bases, with 10 bases between them. Germline assignment: CDR1 MNHNY and CDR2 SVGAGI (reference sequence). The CDR3 region has the DNA TGTGCCAGCAGACGGGACTCGCAAGAGACCCAGTACTTC. Translating it yields CASRRDSQETQYF.

The CDR3 here is CASSLGGGAVWGYTF. CDR3 coding DNA: TGTGCCAGCAGCTTAGGCGGTGGGGCAGTCTGGGGCTACACCTTC. This chain joins TRBV7-9 and TRBJ1-2; maybe TRBD1 (5 bases). The CDR3 has 15 residues. The germline V gene encodes CDR1 SEHNR and CDR2 FQNEAQ (reference sequence). With 1 base removed from V and 8 bases from J, the gap between germline ends came to 17 bases.

The chain joins TRBV9 to TRBJ2-1; 9 nucleotides match TRBD1. J gave up 5 bases and V 0 bases, and 3 bases lay outside the gene matches. Germline V gene lookup returns CDR1 SGDLS and CDR2 YYNGEE. The CDR3 is 15 residues long. The DNA of the CDR3 is TGTGCCAGCAGCGTAGTGGACAGGGGAAACAATGAGCAGTTCTTC. Translated: CASSVVDRGNNEQFF.

The chain joins TRBV5-1 to TRBJ2-3; 13 bases line up with TRBD2. The CDR3 covers 16 residues. V dropped 4 bases and J dropped 4; count of bases not matched to a gene: 6. Germline-derived CDR1 and CDR2 are SGHRS and YFSETQ. Here the CDR3 DNA reads TGCGCCAGCAGCCCCCTGACTAGCGGGGGGTCAGATACGCAGTATTTT. Protein: CASSPLTSGGSDTQYF.

This chain uses TRBV5-1 with TRBJ2-1; perhaps TRBD2 as D (5 bases). The CDR3 loop spans 14 amino acids. Germline V gene sequence: CDR1 SGHRS, CDR2 YFSETQ. V dropped 0 bases and J dropped 2 bases, with 6 bases sitting between them. CDR3 sequence (DNA): TGCGCCAGCAGCTTGGCGGGAACCTACAATGAGCAGTTCTTC. Amino acids: CASSLAGTYNEQFF.

The chain is built from TRBV6-1 and TRBJ1-5; TRBD1 matches 7 bases. Trimming at V came to 2 bases and at J to 2 bases, leaving 6 bases not matched to a gene. The germline V gene encodes CDR1 MNHNS and CDR2 SASEGT. CDR3 length: 16 amino acids. CDR3 coding DNA: TGTGCCAGCAGTGAAACCCACAGGGGCGGCAATCAGCCCCAGCATTTT. Protein sequence: CASSETHRGGNQPQHF.

J is TRBJ2-7 and V is TRBV5-1; 8 bases fit TRBD1. Germline V lookup: CDR1 SGHRS, CDR2 YFSETQ. J lost 5 bases, V lost 0 bases, and 10 bases had no gene match. The CDR3 length is 16 residues. CDR3 sequence (DNA): TGCGCCAGCAGCTTGGGATGGGGCCAGGGGGCCAACGAGCAGTACTTC. Residues: CASSLGWGQGANEQYF. Together with reference TRBV5-1 and TRBJ2-7, the CDR3 gives the full variable domain: KAGVTQTPRYLIKTRGQQVTLSCSPISGHRSVSWYQQTPGQGLQFLFEYFSETQRNKGNFPGRFSGRQFSNSRSEMNVSTLELGDSALYLCASSLGWGQGANEQYFGPGTRLTVT.

The chain employs TRBV19 and TRBJ1-1; 10 nucleotides line up with TRBD1. The CDR3 spans 14 residues. The V and J ends lost 7 bases and 5 bases, in that order; junction bases with no gene match: 7. Germline lookup yields CDR1 LNHDA and CDR2 SQIVND (reference sequence). This chain's CDR3 is CASTRGQGSTEAFF. The CDR3 nucleotides are TGTGCCAGTACCCGGGGACAGGGGAGTACTGAAGCTTTCTTT.

This clone has more than one count but fewer than ten. The chain links TRBV5-6 to TRBJ2-3, with 8 bases aligning to TRBD2. There are 18 residues in the CDR3. Losses at the gene ends were 4 bases for V and 6 bases for J; bases not matched to a gene: 19. Germline CDR1 SGHDT, CDR2 YYEEEE. The CDR3 loop is CASSPRVGAGARRDTQYF. The CDR3 DNA sequence: TGTGCCAGCAGCCCCCGGGTAGGAGCGGGGGCCCGCAGGGATACGCAGTATTTT.

This clone was detected once. The chain combines TRBV6-1 with TRBJ2-1; D perhaps matches TRBD1 (5 bases). Germline loops: CDR1 MNHNS, CDR2 SASEGT. The CDR3 is 13 residues long. V lost 0 bases to trimming and J lost 7 bases, with 7 bases between them. This CDR3 reads CASSEARQNEQFF. The DNA of the CDR3 is TGTGCCAGCAGTGAAGCCAGACAGAATGAGCAGTTCTTC.

The chain combines TRBV24-1 with TRBJ1-5; D not certain. The CDR3 length is 14 residues. CDR1 and CDR2 from the germline V gene are KGHDR and SFDVKD. Trimming took 10 bases from V and 0 from J, leaving 12 bases between them. CDR3 protein: CATGAPSSNQPQHF. The CDR3 bases are TGTGCCACGGGAGCTCCCTCTAGCAATCAGCCCCAGCATTTT.

This clone has just a few counts. The CDR3: CAWSNRGGTEAFF. The CDR3 coding sequence is TGTGCCTGGAGTAACAGGGGCGGCACTGAAGCTTTCTTT. V and J are TRBV30 and TRBJ1-1; 7 nucleotides line up with TRBD1. Losses at the gene ends were 2 bases for V and 4 bases for J; bases not matched to a gene: 4. CDR3 length equals 13 residues. CDR1 is GTSNPN and CDR2 is SVGIG in the germline V gene (reference sequence).

This chain connects TRBV9 to TRBJ1-6, with D possibly TRBD1 on 6 matching bases. CDR1 and CDR2 from the germline V gene are SGDLS and YYNGEE. V shed 0 bases and J shed 6 bases, with 10 bases lying between them. This CDR3 spans 15 amino acids. The CDR3 region is CASSVADSFNSPLHF. DNA of the CDR3: TGTGCCAGCAGCGTAGCGGACAGTTTTAATTCACCCCTCCACTTT.

This clone was found once. This rearrangement joins TRBV7-9 to TRBJ1-1; tentative D call: TRBD1 (5 bases). Trimming pared 8 bases from V and 1 base from J, leaving 23 bases between. Germline CDR1 is SEHNR and CDR2 is FQNEAQ (reference sequence). The length of the CDR3 is 17 residues. CDR3 nucleotides: TGTGCCAGCTGGCCCTATGCTGGGGGACTTAAGAACACTGAAGCTTTCTTT. This codes for CASWPYAGGLKNTEAFF. The variable domain in full, completed from reference TRBV7-9 and TRBJ1-1, reads DTGVSQNPRHKITKRGQNVTFRCDPISEHNRLYWYRQTLGQGPEFLTYFQNEAQLEKSRLLSDRFSAERPKGSFSTLEIQRTEQGDSAMYLCASWPYAGGLKNTEAFFGQGTRLTVV.